This entry concerns a single TCR beta chain. Clones were read by immunoSEQ multiplex PCR, and TCRdb kept only the in-frame ones, dropping some. Counted here are about 210,000 clones, about 85% occurring once; the ten biggest clones make up roughly 20%. Germline-derived CDR1 and CDR2 are LNHDA and SQIVND (reference sequence). The CDR3 consists of 16 residues. J gave up 6 bases and V 3 bases, and 13 bases lay outside the gene matches. This specimen comes from a study of blood T cell repertoires in COVID-19. Cohorts were assigned according to the clinical history that participants reported. What was sequenced was PBMCs or T cells enriched from blood (not recorded which). This chain joins TRBV19 and TRBJ2-7, with 8 positions matching TRBD1. The receptor comes from a man aged 35 to 55 who had recovered from COVID-19. In DNA, the CDR3 is TGTGCCAGTAGTATTCGGGGCCTCAGGGGGCTCGGCGAGCAGTACTTC. It translates to CASSIRGLRGLGEQYF.